This TCR beta chain was obtained from a study of regulatory T cells in long-lasting Graves disease. Time point reported: newly diagnosed GD, antithyroid drugs for less than 3 months. RNA extracted from PBMCs served as the sequencing template. Peripheral blood, around 10 milliliters of it, was drawn into EDTA tubes. To make TCR beta libraries, researchers used iRepertoire HTBI primers and Arm-PCR of CDR3 regions. One entry per CDR3 protein, called by TCRdb with MiXCR from the multiplex PCR reads. The repertoire has hundreds of thousands of distinct CDR3 sequences, about 16% of them found once; the top ten carry just under 25%. These sequences were also reported in another study, on T cells in Graves' hyperthyroidism and ophthalmopathy. That publication notes: Diagnostic decisions used clinical symptoms, serum thyroxine and TRAb, thyroid ultrasound and orbital computed tomography. Initially, a first-round RT-PCR of the TCR CDR3 employed the HTBI primer set.

The TCR originated in a middle-aged woman with Graves disease. The sequencing here drew on peripheral blood mononuclear cells (PBMCs), taken at new diagnosis, from a patient treated with antithyroid drugs.

The CDR3 region is CASSPTTGESQPQHF. DNA for the CDR3: TGTGCCAGCAGTCCAACGACAGGGGAGAGTCAGCCCCAGCATTTT. V gene TRBV28 combines with J gene TRBJ1-5; 8 nucleotides align to TRBD1. V trimming: 5 bases; J trimming: 6 bases; junction bases outside the gene matches: 9. Germline CDR1 and CDR2: MDHEN and SYDVKM. The CDR3 consists of 15 residues.